Presented here are 10 T cell receptor beta chains from one specimen sequenced in a study of Graves' ophthalmopathy and Graves' hyperthyroidism. The TCR beta CDR3 regions underwent amplification from RNA transcripts. HTBI primers served in a first-round RT-PCR, which a second-round multiplex PCR followed. One entry per CDR3 protein results from TCRdb running MiXCR on the multiplex PCR reads. The table lists about 400,000 distinct CDR3 sequences, 15% to 20% of them singletons. Sequenced material: peripheral blood. The receptors stem from a woman between 18 and 29 years old with Graves' ophthalmopathy.

This clonotype occurred many times. The chain combines TRBV6-1 with TRBJ2-1; TRBD2 is a possible D gene (5 bases). This CDR3 spans 13 amino acids. Germline V gene sequence: CDR1 MNHNS, CDR2 SASEGT. V lost 10 bases, J lost 8 bases, and 18 bases lay in between. DNA of the CDR3: TGTGCCACCAGGTCCGTAGGGAGAGATGAGCAGTTCTTC. This encodes CATRSVGRDEQFF.

This clonotype was seen many times. The V call is TRBV7-2, the J call TRBJ2-7; no clear D. The CDR3 length is 15 residues. Germline V gene lookup returns CDR1 SGHTA and CDR2 FQGNSA. V gave up 5 bases and J gave up 0 bases, with 14 bases separating them. CDR3 amino acids: CASSLRLDYSYEQYF. For the CDR3, the DNA is TGTGCCAGCAGCCTACGACTCGATTACTCCTACGAGCAGTACTTC. The full variable domain, with the rest looked up from reference TRBV7-2 and TRBJ2-7, is GAGVSQSPSNKVTEKGKDVELRCDPISGHTALYWYRQSLGQGLEFLIYFQGNSAPDKSGLPSDRFSAERTGGSVSTLTIQRTQQEDSAVYLCASSLRLDYSYEQYFGPGTRLTVT.

This clonotype was recorded many times. The V and J genes are TRBV11-3 and TRBJ2-5; no reliable D call. The CDR3 extends over 15 amino acids. Germline V lookup: CDR1 SGHNT, CDR2 YENEEA. V lost 5 bases and J 4 bases, leaving 17 bases between the germline ends. CDR3 nucleotides: TGTGCCAGCAGCACTCAAGCGTCCCCGTCAGAGACCCAGTACTTC. It yields the protein CASSTQASPSETQYF.

This clonotype was picked up many times. V gene TRBV30 combines with J gene TRBJ1-1; TRBD1 agrees at 7 bases. With 1 base clipped from V and 4 bases from J, the junction kept 3 bases outside the gene matches. The germline V gene encodes CDR1 GTSNPN and CDR2 SVGIG (reference sequence). This CDR3 contains 13 residues. This CDR3 is CAWSETGITEAFF. Here the CDR3 DNA reads TGTGCCTGGAGTGAGACAGGGATCACTGAAGCTTTCTTT. The entire variable domain, with the rest obtained from reference TRBV30 and TRBJ1-1, is as follows: SQTIHQWPATLVQPVGSPLSLECTVEGTSNPNLYWYRQAAGRGLQLLFYSVGIGQISSEVPQNLSASRPQDRQFILSSKKLLLSDSGFYLCAWSETGITEAFFGQGTRLTVV.

Many counts were recorded for this clonotype. This chain joins TRBV7-8 and TRBJ2-7; D perhaps matches TRBD2 (5 bases). Trimming took off 3 bases at V and 2 bases at J, with 11 bases between the two ends. This CDR3 spans 14 amino acids. Germline V gives CDR1 SGHVS, CDR2 FQNEAQ. CDR3 coding DNA: TGTGCCAGCAGCTTGTCGGACTCCGCCTACGAGCAGTACTTC. Amino acids: CASSLSDSAYEQYF.

This clonotype was detected ten times or more. The chain uses TRBV28 and TRBJ1-5; TRBD1 agrees at 8 bases. CDR1 MDHEN and CDR2 SYDVKM come from the germline V gene. V lost 5 bases, J lost 0 bases, and 9 bases stayed unmatched. The CDR3 totals 17 residues. The CDR3 sequence: CASSLVRDRYSNQPQHF. CDR3 in DNA: TGTGCCAGCAGTCTGGTCCGGGACAGGTATAGCAATCAGCCCCAGCATTTT. Full variable domain (rest looked up from reference TRBV28 and TRBJ1-5): DVKVTQSSRYLVKRTGEKVFLECVQDMDHENMFWYRQDPGLGLRLIYFSYDVKMKEKGDIPEGYSVSREKKERFSLILESASTNQTSMYLCASSLVRDRYSNQPQHFGDGTRLSIL.

In its sample, this clonotype was seen many times. The chain recombines TRBV4-1 with TRBJ2-7; TRBD2 agrees at 11 bases. V shed 3 bases and J 2 bases; nucleotides not matched to a gene: 9. The CDR3 extends over 17 amino acids. The germline gives CDR1 MGHRA, CDR2 YSYEKL. The CDR3 sequence is CASSHKLAGDPPYEQYF. As DNA, the CDR3 is TGCGCCAGCAGCCACAAACTAGCGGGAGACCCTCCCTACGAGCAGTACTTC.

There are a few counts of this clonotype. The J gene is TRBJ2-6, the V gene TRBV24-1; D may be TRBD1 (6 bases). Germline CDR1 is KGHDR and CDR2 is SFDVKD. Trimming shortened V by 8 bases and J by 4 bases, and 32 bases separated the two germline ends. The CDR3 covers 21 residues. CDR3 region: CATIENIPGTQLGFGANVLTF. Written as DNA, the CDR3 is TGTGCCACCATAGAGAACATACCGGGGACACAACTGGGGTTCGGGGCCAACGTCCTGACTTTC.

This clonotype was picked up many times. The chain links TRBV11-1 to TRBJ2-2, with a weak D call TRBD1 (6 bases). Trimming removed 2 bases at V and 2 bases at J, with 9 bases between. Looked up from germline, CDR1 is SGHAT and CDR2 is FQDESV (reference sequence). This CDR3 spans 15 amino acids. The CDR3 DNA reads as TGTGCCAGCAGCTTATGGGGGCGAAACACCGGGGAGCTGTTTTTT. Translation: CASSLWGRNTGELFF.

This clonotype was seen at least ten times. The CDR3 bases are TGTGCCAGCAGCCCCCCGGGGGGCTATACTGAAGCTTTCTTT. Amino acids: CASSPPGGYTEAFF. The chain recombines TRBV11-2 with TRBJ1-1; TRBD1 might be the D (6 bases). CDR3 length equals 14 residues. V shed 5 bases and J shed 5 bases, with 15 bases lying between them. Germline V gives CDR1 SGHAT, CDR2 FQNNGV. The whole variable domain, filled in from reference TRBV11-2 and TRBJ1-1, reads EAGVAQSPRYKIIEKRQSVAFWCNPISGHATLYWYQQILGQGPKLLIQFQNNGVVDDSQLPKDRFSAERLKGVDSTLKIQPAKLEDSAVYLCASSPPGGYTEAFFGQGTRLTVV.